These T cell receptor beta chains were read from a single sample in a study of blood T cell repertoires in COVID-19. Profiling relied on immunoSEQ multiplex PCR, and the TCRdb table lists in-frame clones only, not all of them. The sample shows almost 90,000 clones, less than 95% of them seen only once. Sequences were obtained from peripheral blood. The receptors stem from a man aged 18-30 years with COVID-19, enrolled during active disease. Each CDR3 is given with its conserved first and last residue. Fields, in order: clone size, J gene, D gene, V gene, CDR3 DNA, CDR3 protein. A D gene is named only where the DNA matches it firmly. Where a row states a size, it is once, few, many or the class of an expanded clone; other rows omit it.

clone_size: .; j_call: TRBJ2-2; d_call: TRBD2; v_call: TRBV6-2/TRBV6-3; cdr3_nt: TGTGCCAGCAGCCCCTGGACTAGCGGGAGGGCCTCGACCGGGGAGCTGTTTTTT; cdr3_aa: CASSPWTSGRASTGELFF
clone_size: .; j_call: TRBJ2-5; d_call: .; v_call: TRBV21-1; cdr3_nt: TGTGCCAGCAGCGGTTGCCGGGACAGGGGGGAAGAGACCCAGTACTTC; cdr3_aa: CASSGCRDRGEETQYF
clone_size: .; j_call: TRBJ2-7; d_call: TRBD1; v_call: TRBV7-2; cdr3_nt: TGTGCCAGCACCCAGGGACAGGGGGAAGTCGAGCAGTACTTC; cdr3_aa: CASTQGQGEVEQYF
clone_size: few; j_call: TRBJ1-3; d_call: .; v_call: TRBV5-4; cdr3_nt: TGTGCCAGCAGCAAATTTAAGGGGTCTGGAAACACCATATATTTT; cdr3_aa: CASSKFKGSGNTIYF
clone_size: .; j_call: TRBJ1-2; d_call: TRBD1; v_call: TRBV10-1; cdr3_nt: TGCGCCAGCAGACGGACAGGGACGTTGGGCTACACCTTC; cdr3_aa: CASRRTGTLGYTF
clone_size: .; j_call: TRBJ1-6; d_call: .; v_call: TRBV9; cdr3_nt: TGTGCCAGCAGCGCTGGCAGGGATTCACCCCTCCACTTT; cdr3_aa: CASSAGRDSPLHF
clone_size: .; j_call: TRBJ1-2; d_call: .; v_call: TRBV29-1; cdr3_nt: TGCAGCGTTGAAACAATAAACTATGGCTACACCTTC; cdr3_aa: CSVETINYGYTF
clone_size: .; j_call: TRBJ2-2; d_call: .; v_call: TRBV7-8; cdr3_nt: TGTGCCAGCAGCTTAGAGGAGGGGCGGTACACCGGGGAGCTGTTTTTT; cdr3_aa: CASSLEEGRYTGELFF
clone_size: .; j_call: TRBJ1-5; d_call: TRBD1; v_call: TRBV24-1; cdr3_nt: TGTGCCACCAGTGAGGGGGACAGTTATAGCAATCAGCCCCAGCATTTT; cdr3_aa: CATSEGDSYSNQPQHF
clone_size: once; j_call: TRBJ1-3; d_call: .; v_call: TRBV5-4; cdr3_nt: TGTGCCAGCAGCGGGGCTAATGGGGACTCTGGAAACACCATATATTTT; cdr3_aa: CASSGANGDSGNTIYF
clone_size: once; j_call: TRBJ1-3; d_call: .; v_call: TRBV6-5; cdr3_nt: TGTGCCAGCAGCAGGGGACTAACCTCTGGAAACACCATATATTTT; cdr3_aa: CASSRGLTSGNTIYF
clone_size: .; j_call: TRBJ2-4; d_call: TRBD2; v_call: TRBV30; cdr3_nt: TGTGCCTGGAGTCTGGAATTAGGGCTAGCGGGAGCAAGTACCAAAAACATTCAGTACTTC; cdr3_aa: CAWSLELGLAGASTKNIQYF
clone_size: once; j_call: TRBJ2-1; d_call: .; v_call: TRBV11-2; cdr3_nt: TGTGCCAGCAGCTGGGCCGGGACTCGAAACAATGAGCAGTTCTTC; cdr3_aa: CASSWAGTRNNEQFF
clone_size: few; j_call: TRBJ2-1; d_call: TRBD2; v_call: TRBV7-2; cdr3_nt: TGTGCCAGCAGCTTAGGAGTTAGCGGGAGGAGCTCCTACAATGAGCAGTTCTTC; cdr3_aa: CASSLGVSGRSSYNEQFF
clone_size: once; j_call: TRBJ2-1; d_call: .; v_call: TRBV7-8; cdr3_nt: TGTGCCAGCAGCTTAGCGGGGAGTCTCTCCTACAATGAGCAGTTCTTC; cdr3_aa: CASSLAGSLSYNEQFF
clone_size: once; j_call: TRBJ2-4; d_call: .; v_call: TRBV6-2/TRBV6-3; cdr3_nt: TGTGCCAGCAGTTATCCGAGTAACATTCAGTACTTC; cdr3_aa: CASSYPSNIQYF
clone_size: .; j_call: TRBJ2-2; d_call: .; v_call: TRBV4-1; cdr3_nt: TGCGCCAGCAGCCAAGTTACCGGGTTGGCCGGGGAGCTGTTTTTT; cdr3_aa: CASSQVTGLAGELFF
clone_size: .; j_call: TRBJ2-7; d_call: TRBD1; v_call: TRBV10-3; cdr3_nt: TGTGCCATCAGATCCGGGACAGGGGGCGAGCAGTACTTC; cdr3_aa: CAIRSGTGGEQYF
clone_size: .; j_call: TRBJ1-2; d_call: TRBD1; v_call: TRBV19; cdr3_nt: TGTGCCAGTAGTAAAGGGACAGGGTATAACTATGGCTACACCTTC; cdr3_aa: CASSKGTGYNYGYTF
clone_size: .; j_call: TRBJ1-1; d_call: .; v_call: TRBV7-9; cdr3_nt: TGTGCCAGCAGCGTTACGGTGAACACTGAAGCTTTCTTT; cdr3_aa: CASSVTVNTEAFF
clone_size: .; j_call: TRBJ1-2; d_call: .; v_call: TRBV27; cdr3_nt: TGTGCCAGCACGAGGAGTGGGGGCGACTATGGCTACACCTTC; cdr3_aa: CASTRSGGDYGYTF
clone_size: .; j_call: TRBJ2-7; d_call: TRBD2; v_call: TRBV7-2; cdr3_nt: TGTGCCAGCAGCTCACTAGCGGGAGGGGTCTCGGAGCAGTACTTC; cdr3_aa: CASSSLAGGVSEQYF
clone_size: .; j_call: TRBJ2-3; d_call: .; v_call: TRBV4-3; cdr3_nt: TGCGCCAGCAGCCAAGGCCCGGGGGCAGATACGCAGTATTTT; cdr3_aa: CASSQGPGADTQYF
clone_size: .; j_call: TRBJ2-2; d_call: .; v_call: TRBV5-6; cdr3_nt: TGTGCCAGCAGCTCGGCCCGGGACTCGAAGAGCGGGGAGCTGTTTTTT; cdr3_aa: CASSSARDSKSGELFF
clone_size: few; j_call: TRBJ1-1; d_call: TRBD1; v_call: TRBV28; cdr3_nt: TGTGCCAGCAGTTGGATGGACAGGGGGGAAATGAACACTGAAGCTTTCTTT; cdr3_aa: CASSWMDRGEMNTEAFF
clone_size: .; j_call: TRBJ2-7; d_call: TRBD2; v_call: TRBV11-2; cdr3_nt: TGTGCCAGCAGCTTAAGTGTTAGCGGGTTGTCCTACGAGCAGTACTTC; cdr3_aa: CASSLSVSGLSYEQYF
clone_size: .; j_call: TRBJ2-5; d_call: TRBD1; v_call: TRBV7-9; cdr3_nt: TGTGCCAGCAGTCACAGGGGAATGAGGGAGACCCAGTACTTC; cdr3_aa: CASSHRGMRETQYF
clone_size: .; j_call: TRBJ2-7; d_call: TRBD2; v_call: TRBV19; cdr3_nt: TGTGCCAGTAGTACACTAGCGGGAAACTACGAGCAGTACTTC; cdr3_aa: CASSTLAGNYEQYF
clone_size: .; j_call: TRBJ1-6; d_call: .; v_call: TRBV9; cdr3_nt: TGTGCCAGCAGCGCCTCCTACTCCTATAATTCACCCCTCCACTTT; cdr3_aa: CASSASYSYNSPLHF
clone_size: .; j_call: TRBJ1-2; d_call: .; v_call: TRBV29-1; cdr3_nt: TGCAGCGTTGTTGCCCAAACAGACTATTTGGTCGGCTATGGCTACACCTTC; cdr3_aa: CSVVAQTDYLVGYGYTF
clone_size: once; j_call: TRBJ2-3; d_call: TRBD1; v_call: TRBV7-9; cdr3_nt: TGTGCCAGCAGCGAAACAGGGGGCGCGGTAGATACGCAGTATTTT; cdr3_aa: CASSETGGAVDTQYF
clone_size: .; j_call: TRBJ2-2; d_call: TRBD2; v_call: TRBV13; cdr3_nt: TGTGCCAGCAGCTTAGTACTAGCGGGATATCCCGGGGAGCTGTTTTTT; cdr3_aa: CASSLVLAGYPGELFF
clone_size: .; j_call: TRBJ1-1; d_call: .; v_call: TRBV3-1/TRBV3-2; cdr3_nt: TGTGCCAGCAGCCAAGGTTCAGGGAAAACTTTCTTT; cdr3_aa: CASSQGSGKTFF
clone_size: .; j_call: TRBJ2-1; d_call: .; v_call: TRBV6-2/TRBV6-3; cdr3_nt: TGTGCCAGCAGTTACCGTGAGGGGGAAAATGAGCAGTTCTTC; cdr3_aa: CASSYREGENEQFF
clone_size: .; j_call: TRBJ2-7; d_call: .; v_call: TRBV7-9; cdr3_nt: TGTGCCAGCACCCCCACATCGCGGGAGCAGTACTTC; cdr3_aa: CASTPTSREQYF
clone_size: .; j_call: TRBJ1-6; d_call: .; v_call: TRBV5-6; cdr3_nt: TGTGCCAGCAGCTCCGACAGGATCAATTCACCCCTCCACTTT; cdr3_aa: CASSSDRINSPLHF